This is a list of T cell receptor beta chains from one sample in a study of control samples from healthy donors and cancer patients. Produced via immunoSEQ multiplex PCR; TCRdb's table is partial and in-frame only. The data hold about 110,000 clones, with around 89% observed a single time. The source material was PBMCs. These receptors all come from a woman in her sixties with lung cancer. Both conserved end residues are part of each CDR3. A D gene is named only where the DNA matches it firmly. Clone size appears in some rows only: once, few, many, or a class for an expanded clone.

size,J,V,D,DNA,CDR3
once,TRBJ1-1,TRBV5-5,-,TGTGCCAGCACCGAGGAACCAGGGAGTAAAGGAGCTGAAGCTTTCTTT,CASTEEPGSKGAEAFF
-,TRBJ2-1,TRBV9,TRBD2,TGTGCCAGCAGCGTAGCCCGCGGGGGGGCATCCTACAATGAGCAGTTCTTC,CASSVARGGASYNEQFF
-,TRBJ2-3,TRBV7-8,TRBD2,TGTGCCAGCAGCTTTTTACGGGGGGGATTCACAGATACGCAGTATTTT,CASSFLRGGFTDTQYF
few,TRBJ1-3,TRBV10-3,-,TGTGCCATCCGCCCGACAGGCAACTCTGGAAACACCATATATTTT,CAIRPTGNSGNTIYF
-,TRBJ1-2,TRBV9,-,TGTGCCAGCAGCCTCGGGAGTGAACTCGGTGGCTACACCTTC,CASSLGSELGGYTF
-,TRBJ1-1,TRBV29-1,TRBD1,TGCAGCGTCGACAGACAGGGGCGGGGGGACACTGAAGCTTTCTTT,CSVDRQGRGDTEAFF
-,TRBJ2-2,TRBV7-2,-,TGTGCCAGCAGCCCAACTCTGTGGGCGAACACCGGGGAGCTGTTTTTT,CASSPTLWANTGELFF
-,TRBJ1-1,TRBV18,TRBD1,TGTGCCAGCTCACCAGGACAGGGGTGGACTGAAGCTTTCTTT,CASSPGQGWTEAFF
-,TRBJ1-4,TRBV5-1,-,TGCGCCAGCAGCTTCGGGGGGCTTAGGGAAAAACTGTTTTTT,CASSFGGLREKLFF
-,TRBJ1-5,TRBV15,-,TGTGCCACCGATCCGGGGACAATAGGCAATCAGCCCCAGCATTTT,CATDPGTIGNQPQHF
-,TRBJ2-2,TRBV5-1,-,TGCGCCAGCAGCTTAGGCACCCATAACAACGAGCTGTTTTTT,CASSLGTHNNELFF
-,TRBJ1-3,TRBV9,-,TGTGCCAGCAGCATGCATCTGAGCTCTGGAAACACCATATATTTT,CASSMHLSSGNTIYF
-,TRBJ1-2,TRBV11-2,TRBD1,TGTGCCAGCAGCTTAAACGGGACAGGGCTCCGTCCGAACTATGGCTACACCTTC,CASSLNGTGLRPNYGYTF
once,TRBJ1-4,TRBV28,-,TGTGCCAGCAGTTTACCCCGACAGGCTCCGGGGACAACTAATGAAAAACTGTTTTTT,CASSLPRQAPGTTNEKLFF
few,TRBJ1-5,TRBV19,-,TGTGCCAGTAGTATATTTCCGGCCCCGGGGGATCAGCCCCAGCATTTT,CASSIFPAPGDQPQHF
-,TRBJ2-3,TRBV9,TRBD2,TGTGCCAGCAGCCCCGGACTAGCGGGAGCCACAGATACGCAGTATTTT,CASSPGLAGATDTQYF